This is a list of T cell receptor beta chains from one sample in a study of blood T cells in healthy people across ages. TCRdb itself ran the 5' RACE reads through MiXCR, one entry per CDR3 protein. The sample has some 1 million distinct CDR3 sequences; around 43% are singletons. Material: blood. Every receptor here comes from a woman aged 60 to 75 in good health. Each CDR3 is given with its conserved first and last residue. Each record gives: clone size, V gene, CDR3 length, J gene, D gene, CDR3 protein, CDR3 DNA. A D gene is named only where the DNA matches it firmly. Size is omitted from some rows. Given values are once, few, many or a class for expanded clones.

>few|TRBV14|16|TRBJ2-1|TRBD2
CASSGGLALGTNEQFF
TGTGCCAGCAGTGGGGGACTAGCCCTTGGTACCAATGAGCAGTTCTTC
>-|TRBV5-1|14|TRBJ1-1|-
CASSLEGGWTEAFF
TGCGCCAGCAGCTTAGAGGGGGGTTGGACTGAAGCTTTCTTT
>-|TRBV9|16|TRBJ2-1|-
CASGEPGPSSYNEQFF
TGTGCCAGCGGCGAGCCAGGTCCAAGCTCCTACAATGAGCAGTTCTTC
>-|TRBV20-1|14|TRBJ2-2|TRBD1
CSALGTANTGELFF
TGCAGTGCTCTCGGGACAGCGAACACCGGGGAGCTGTTTTTT
>-|TRBV5-6|15|TRBJ2-1|TRBD2
CASSLLGPSGNEQFF
TGTGCCAGCAGCTTGCTTGGTCCTAGCGGCAATGAGCAGTTCTTC
>-|TRBV25-1|13|TRBJ2-3|TRBD2
CASKRDYTDTQYF
TGTGCTTCGAAGCGGGACTACACAGATACGCAGTATTTT
>few|TRBV3-1|16|TRBJ2-1|TRBD2
CASSQVKVSSGSGQFF
TGTGCCAGCAGCCAAGTTAAGGTTTCTAGCGGGAGTGGGCAGTTCTTC
>-|TRBV20-1|14|TRBJ2-5|TRBD1
CSAIGQVDRETQYF
TGCAGTGCTATAGGACAGGTGGATCGAGAGACCCAGTACTTC
>once|TRBV27|15|TRBJ2-7|-
CASSYSLGRIYEQYF
TGTGCCAGCAGTTATAGTCTGGGCCGAATCTACGAGCAGTACTTC
>-|TRBV20-1|12|TRBJ2-7|-
CSARSGADEQYF
TGCAGTGCTAGATCAGGGGCCGACGAGCAGTACTTC
>-|TRBV14|15|TRBJ2-7|TRBD1
CAGSRMGQGPYEQYF
TGTGCCGGCAGCCGAATGGGACAGGGCCCCTACGAGCAGTACTTC
>few|TRBV6-2/TRBV6-3|21|TRBJ2-3|TRBD2
CASSYPGPGLATRAYTDTQYF
TGTGCCAGCAGTTACCCCGGTCCGGGACTAGCGACGAGGGCGTACACAGATACGCAGTATTTT
>-|TRBV27|19|TRBJ2-7|TRBD2
CASSFSGTARSGGLYEQYF
TGTGCCAGCAGTTTTTCCGGGACGGCGCGTAGCGGGGGACTTTACGAGCAGTACTTC
>-|TRBV28|12|TRBJ2-7|-
CASGSVSLEQYF
TGTGCCAGCGGCTCCGTCAGTTTGGAGCAGTACTTC
>-|TRBV20-1|14|TRBJ2-1|TRBD2
CSTPLTSGYNEQFF
TGCAGTACGCCTCTCACTAGCGGATACAATGAGCAGTTCTTC
>few|TRBV18|15|TRBJ2-1|-
CASFSRDRSYNEQFF
TGTGCCAGCTTCAGCCGGGACCGATCCTACAATGAGCAGTTCTTC
>once|TRBV20-1|15|TRBJ2-1|TRBD2
CSARQQGTSAHEQFF
TGCAGTGCTAGACAGCAGGGGACTAGCGCCCATGAGCAGTTCTTC
>-|TRBV25-1|10|TRBJ1-2|-
CASRGLGYTF
TGTGCCAGCAGGGGGCTCGGCTACACCTTC
>-|TRBV5-4|15|TRBJ2-1|TRBD1
CASSSRDRENNEQFF
TGTGCCAGCAGCTCCCGGGACAGGGAAAACAATGAGCAGTTCTTC
>-|TRBV7-9|14|TRBJ2-7|-
CASSSRTDPYEQYF
TGTGCCAGCAGCTCTAGGACAGACCCCTACGAGCAGTACTTC
>many|TRBV7-2|15|TRBJ2-5|-
CASSRLGQSQETQYF
TGTGCCAGCAGCCGCCTAGGGCAGAGCCAAGAGACCCAGTACTTC
>-|TRBV7-9|15|TRBJ1-1|-
CASSLLTGINTEAFF
TGTGCCAGCAGCTTACTAACAGGAATTAACACTGAAGCTTTCTTT